In its sample, the clone carrying this T cell receptor (beta chain) was seen once. This sample is drawn from a study of blood T cell repertoires in COVID-19. Losses at the gene ends were 2 bases for V and 0 bases for J; bases not matched to a gene: 4. The V gene's germline CDR1 is SGHTS and CDR2 YDEGEE. This CDR3 has 16 amino acids. Some clones are missing from TCRdb's copy, which holds only in-frame ones; the method was immunoSEQ multiplex PCR. The table has about 380,000 clones, 70% to 90% seen once. Cohorts were assigned according to the clinical history that participants reported. Sample: PBMCs or T cells enriched from blood (not recorded which). The V call is TRBV5-8, the J call TRBJ1-3; TRBD1 matches at 8 bases. This receptor was obtained from a young woman who had recovered from COVID-19. The CDR3 spells CASSFGQGFSGNTIYF. The CDR3 region has the DNA TGTGCCAGCAGCTTCGGACAGGGATTCTCTGGAAACACCATATATTTT. Together with reference TRBV5-8 and TRBJ1-3, the CDR3 gives the full variable domain: EAGVTQSPTHLIKTRGQQATLRCSPISGHTSVYWYQQALGLGLQFLLWYDEGEERNRGNFPPRFSGRQFPNYSSELNVNALELEDSALYLCASSFGQGFSGNTIYFGEGSWLTVV.